This T cell receptor (beta chain) was recovered during a study of cytomegalovirus exposure and HLA in healthy donors. Trimming cost V 5 bases and J 4 bases, with 14 bases left between them. Germline loops: CDR1 SGHTA, CDR2 FQGNSA. The CDR3 sequence is 14 residues long. Primers: 60 Vbeta forward and 13 Jbeta reverse. Some clones are missing from TCRdb's copy, which holds only in-frame ones; the method was immunoSEQ multiplex PCR. This table has some 93,000 clones, roughly 10% appearing once. This chain uses TRBV7-2 with TRBJ2-5; D remains ambiguous. The sequencing input was PBMCs. The TCR was taken from a man aged 50-59 years in good health and CMV-seropositive. This CDR3 reads CASSPRGDGETQYF. CDR3 DNA sequence: TGTGCCAGCAGCCCGCGAGGAGACGGAGAGACCCAGTACTTC.